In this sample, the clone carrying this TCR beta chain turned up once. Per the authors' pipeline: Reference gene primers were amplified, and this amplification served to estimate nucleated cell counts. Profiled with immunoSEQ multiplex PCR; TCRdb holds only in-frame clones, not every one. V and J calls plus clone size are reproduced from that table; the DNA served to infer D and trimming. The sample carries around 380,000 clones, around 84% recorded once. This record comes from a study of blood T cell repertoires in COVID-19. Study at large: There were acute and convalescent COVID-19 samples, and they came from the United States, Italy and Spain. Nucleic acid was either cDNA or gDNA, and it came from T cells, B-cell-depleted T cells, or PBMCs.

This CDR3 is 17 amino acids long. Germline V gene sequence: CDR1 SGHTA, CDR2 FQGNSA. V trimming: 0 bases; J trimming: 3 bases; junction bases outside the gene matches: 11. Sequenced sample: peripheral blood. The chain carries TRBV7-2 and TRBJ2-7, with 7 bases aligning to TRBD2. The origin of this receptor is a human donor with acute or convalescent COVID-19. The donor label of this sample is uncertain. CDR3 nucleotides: TGTGCCAGCAGCTTAGCCCGGATAGCGGGCATCAACTACGAGCAGTACTTC. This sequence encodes CASSLARIAGINYEQYF.